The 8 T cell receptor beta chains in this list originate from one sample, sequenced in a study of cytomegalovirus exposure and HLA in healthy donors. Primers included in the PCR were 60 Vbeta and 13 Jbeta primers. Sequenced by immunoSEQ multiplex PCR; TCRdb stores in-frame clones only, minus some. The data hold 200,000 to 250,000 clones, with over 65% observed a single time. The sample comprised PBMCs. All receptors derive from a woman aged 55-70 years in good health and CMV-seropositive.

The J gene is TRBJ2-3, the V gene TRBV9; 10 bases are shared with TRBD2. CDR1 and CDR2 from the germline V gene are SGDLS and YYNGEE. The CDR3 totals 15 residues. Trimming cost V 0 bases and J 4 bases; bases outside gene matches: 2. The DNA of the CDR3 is TGTGCCAGCAGCGTAGGGCTAGCGGGGGCAGATACGCAGTATTTT. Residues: CASSVGLAGADTQYF.

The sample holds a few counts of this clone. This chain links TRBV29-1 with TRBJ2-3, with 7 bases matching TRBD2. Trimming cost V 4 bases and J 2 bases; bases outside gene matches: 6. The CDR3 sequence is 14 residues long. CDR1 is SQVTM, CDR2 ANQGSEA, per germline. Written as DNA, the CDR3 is TGCAGCGTTGCTACTAGCGACCCCACAGATACGCAGTATTTT. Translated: CSVATSDPTDTQYF.

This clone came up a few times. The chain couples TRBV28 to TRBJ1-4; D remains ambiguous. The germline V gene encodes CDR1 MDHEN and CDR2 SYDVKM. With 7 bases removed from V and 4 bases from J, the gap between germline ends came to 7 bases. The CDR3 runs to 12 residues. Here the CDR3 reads CASTQVNEKLFF. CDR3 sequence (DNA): TGTGCCAGCACCCAGGTTAATGAAAAACTGTTTTTT.

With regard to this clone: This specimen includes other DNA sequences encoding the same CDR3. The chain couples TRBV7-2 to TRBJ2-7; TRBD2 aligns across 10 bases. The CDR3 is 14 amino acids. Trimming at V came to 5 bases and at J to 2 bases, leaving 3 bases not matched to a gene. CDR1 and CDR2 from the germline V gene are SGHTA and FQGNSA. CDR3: CASSRTSGPYEQYF. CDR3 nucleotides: TGTGCCAGCAGCCGGACTAGCGGACCCTACGAGCAGTACTTC.

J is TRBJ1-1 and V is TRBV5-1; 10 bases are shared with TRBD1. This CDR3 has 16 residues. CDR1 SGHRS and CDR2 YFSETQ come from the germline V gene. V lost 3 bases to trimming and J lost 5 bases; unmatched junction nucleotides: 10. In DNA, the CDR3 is TGCGCCAGCAGCTGGATGGGACAGGGGCTGAGTACTGAAGCTTTCTTT. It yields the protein CASSWMGQGLSTEAFF.

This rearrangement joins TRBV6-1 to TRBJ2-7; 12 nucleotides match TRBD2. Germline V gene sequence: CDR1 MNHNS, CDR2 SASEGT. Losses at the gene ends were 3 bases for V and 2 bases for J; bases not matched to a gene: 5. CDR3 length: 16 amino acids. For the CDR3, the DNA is TGTGCCAGCAGTGAGCTCTGGACTAGCGGGACCTACGAGCAGTACTTC. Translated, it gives CASSELWTSGTYEQYF.

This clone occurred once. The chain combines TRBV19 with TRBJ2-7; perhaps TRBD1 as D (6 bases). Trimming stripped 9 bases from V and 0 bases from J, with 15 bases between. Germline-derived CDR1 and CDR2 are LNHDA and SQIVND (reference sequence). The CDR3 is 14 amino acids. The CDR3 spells CASTTGQSSYEQYF. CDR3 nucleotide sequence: TGTGCCAGCACCACAGGGCAAAGCTCCTACGAGCAGTACTTC.

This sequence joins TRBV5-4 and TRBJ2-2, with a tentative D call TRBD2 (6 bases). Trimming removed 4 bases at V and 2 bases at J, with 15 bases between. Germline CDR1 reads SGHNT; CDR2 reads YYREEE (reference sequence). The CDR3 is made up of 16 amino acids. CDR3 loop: CASSRSVAENTGELFF. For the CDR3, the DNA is TGTGCCAGCAGCCGGTCGGTAGCGGAAAACACCGGGGAGCTGTTTTTT.